This is a list of T cell receptor beta chains from one sample in a study of blood T cell repertoires in COVID-19. The assay was immunoSEQ multiplex PCR, and TCRdb's table has in-frame clones only and misses some. This repertoire shows about 190,000 clones, 89% found once; its top ten account for about 7%. The sequenced sample was peripheral blood. Receptors originate from a man in his forties or fifties with acute or convalescent COVID-19. The CDR3 runs from the conserved cysteine through the conserved F or W. D genes are given only for firm matches. Size is omitted from some rows. Given values are once, few, many or a class for expanded clones.

TRBV7-9	TRBJ2-5	-	once	TGTGCCAGCAGCTCAACAGGGAGTCAAGAGACCCAGTACTTC	CASSSTGSQETQYF
TRBV25-1	TRBJ2-7	TRBD1	once	TGTGCCAGCAGTTGGCAGGGGGCCCACGAGCAGTACTTC	CASSWQGAHEQYF
TRBV11-2	TRBJ1-1	-	-	TGTGCCAGCAGCTTATCGACAGTTCAAGCTTTCTTT	CASSLSTVQAFF
TRBV11-2	TRBJ1-4	TRBD1	-	TGTGCCAGCAGCCAGACAGGGATAACTGAAAAACTGTTTTTT	CASSQTGITEKLFF
TRBV4-3	TRBJ2-7	TRBD1	-	TGCGCCAGCAGCCAAGAGAGAGTGGGGACAGGGACCTACGAGCAGTACTTC	CASSQERVGTGTYEQYF
TRBV27	TRBJ2-7	TRBD2	-	TGTGCAGCGGGGGCAGGACCCTCCTACGAGCAGTACTTC	CAAGAGPSYEQYF
TRBV5-1	TRBJ1-6	-	-	TGCGCCAGCAGCTTAAACAGGGTTTTTAATTCACCCCTCCACTTT	CASSLNRVFNSPLHF
TRBV7-9	TRBJ1-5	-	-	TGTGCCAGCAGCTTCGTCAATCAGCCCCAGCATTTT	CASSFVNQPQHF
TRBV3-1/TRBV3-2	TRBJ1-4	TRBD1	-	TGTGCCAGCGGGGGACAGGTCCTCCTGGGGGAAAAACTGTTTTTT	CASGGQVLLGEKLFF
TRBV5-6	TRBJ2-6	-	-	TGTGCCAGCAGCTCGACAGGAAAGCCCGTTTCTGGGGCCAACGTCCTGACTTTC	CASSSTGKPVSGANVLTF
TRBV15	TRBJ1-6	-	-	TGTGCCACCAGCAGAGAGGCAGGTCTGAGCTCCTATAATTCACCCCTCCACTTT	CATSREAGLSSYNSPLHF
TRBV20-1	TRBJ2-7	-	few	TGCAGTGCTAGGGACAACTACGAGCAGTACTTC	CSARDNYEQYF
TRBV5-4	TRBJ2-6	TRBD1	-	TGTGCCAGCAGTAGACAGGGGTCCGGGGCCAACGTCCTGACTTTC	CASSRQGSGANVLTF
TRBV5-1	TRBJ1-1	TRBD1	-	TGCGCCAGCAGTCAGGGGGGGAACACTGAAGCTTTCTTT	CASSQGGNTEAFF
TRBV7-9	TRBJ2-5	-	-	TGTGCCAGCAGCCTCACCGGGACTCAAGAGACCCAGTACTTC	CASSLTGTQETQYF
TRBV4-1	TRBJ1-2	TRBD1	-	TGCGCCAGCAGCCCCGGGACAGGGGGTTATGGCTACACCTTC	CASSPGTGGYGYTF
TRBV5-1	TRBJ1-1	-	-	TGCGCCAGCAGCTTGGACCAGGTTACTGAAGCTTTCTTT	CASSLDQVTEAFF
TRBV5-8	TRBJ2-5	-	-	TGTGCCAGCAGCTGGAGGGACAGACAAGAGACCCAGTACTTC	CASSWRDRQETQYF
TRBV5-4	TRBJ1-2	TRBD1	many	TGTGCCAGCAGTATTCAGGGGGCTAAGATGGGCTACACCTTC	CASSIQGAKMGYTF
TRBV13	TRBJ2-1	TRBD1	-	TGTGCCAGCAGCTCGGGGACAGGGACGCATGAGCAGTTCTTC	CASSSGTGTHEQFF
TRBV10-3	TRBJ2-5	TRBD1	-	TGTGCCATCAGTGAACCTGGGACAGAGGCCCATCGAAAGACCCAGTACTTC	CAISEPGTEAHRKTQYF
TRBV5-1	TRBJ1-1	-	few	TGCGCCAGCAGCTTGGCAGCGACTTTCCCCACTGAAGCTTTCTTT	CASSLAATFPTEAFF
TRBV19	TRBJ2-1	-	-	TGTGCCAGTAGTATTTCCCCAGGGTTGACCTACAATGAGCAGTTCTTC	CASSISPGLTYNEQFF
TRBV5-6	TRBJ1-1	-	-	TGTGCCAGCAGCTTTGGGGGGAGGCGGGTATTGAACACTGAAGCTTTCTTT	CASSFGGRRVLNTEAFF
TRBV6-5	TRBJ1-1	TRBD1	-	TGTGCCAGCAGTCGGACAGGGGACAGTCACACTGAAGCTTTCTTT	CASSRTGDSHTEAFF
TRBV5-6	TRBJ2-7	TRBD1	-	TGTGCCAGCAGCTTCTCCCCTGGGACAGGGCGCTACGAGCAGTACTTC	CASSFSPGTGRYEQYF
TRBV5-6	TRBJ2-2	TRBD2	-	TGTGCCAGCAGCTTGTCTAGCGGGGGTGCCACCGGGGAGCTGTTTTTT	CASSLSSGGATGELFF
TRBV5-1	TRBJ1-2	-	-	TGCGCCAGCAGCTTGGATCCCCTAATCTATGGCTACACCTTC	CASSLDPLIYGYTF
TRBV11-2	TRBJ2-3	-	-	TGTGCCAGCAGACTAACTAGCTCCGATACGCAGTATTTT	CASRLTSSDTQYF
TRBV5-6	TRBJ1-2	TRBD1	-	TGTGCCAGCAGCTTGGAGGAGGACAGGGTGCATGGCTACACCTTC	CASSLEEDRVHGYTF
TRBV28	TRBJ1-1	TRBD1	-	TGTGCCAGCAGTTCTCACTCAGACAGGGACATGGAAGCTTTCTTT	CASSSHSDRDMEAFF
TRBV18	TRBJ1-1	-	once	TGTGCCAGCTCACCACCTTCCCGTCCCGGGTCTCCGGCTTTCTTT	CASSPPSRPGSPAFF
TRBV6-2/TRBV6-3	TRBJ2-3	TRBD1	-	TGTGCCAGCAGTTACGGTTCGGCAGGGGGTAGGGATACGCAGTATTTT	CASSYGSAGGRDTQYF
TRBV7-9	TRBJ2-1	-	-	TGTGCCAGCAGCTTCATTCGGGGGGCGGGGGAGAATGAGCAGTTCTTC	CASSFIRGAGENEQFF
TRBV2	TRBJ1-5	TRBD1	once	TGTGCCAGCAGTGCCGGGACAGGGTACGATCAGCCCCAGCATTTT	CASSAGTGYDQPQHF
TRBV19	TRBJ2-7	-	few	TGTGCCAGTGGATACAGGTCTGGGTACGAGCAGTACTTC	CASGYRSGYEQYF
TRBV5-8	TRBJ2-7	-	-	TGTGCCAGCAGCTTTTTGCCAGGGGTTGGCGAGCAGTACTTC	CASSFLPGVGEQYF
TRBV5-1	TRBJ2-3	TRBD1	-	TGCGCCAGCAGCCCAGGACAGGCGGCAGATACGCAGTATTTT	CASSPGQAADTQYF
TRBV5-4	TRBJ2-7	-	-	TGTGCCAGCAGCCCCGGACAGAATTCCTACGAGCAGTACTTC	CASSPGQNSYEQYF
TRBV19	TRBJ2-3	TRBD2	-	TGTGCCAGTAGTCGGATAGCGGGAGGCACAGATACGCAGTATTTT	CASSRIAGGTDTQYF
TRBV30	TRBJ1-1	-	-	TGTGCCTGGAGTGTAAGCCGTCGTAACACTGAAGCTTTCTTT	CAWSVSRRNTEAFF
TRBV6-5	TRBJ1-3	-	-	TGTGCCAGCAGTTCCGTCGGGGGTTCTGCTGGAAACACCATATATTTT	CASSSVGGSAGNTIYF
TRBV28	TRBJ2-1	TRBD2	once	TGTGCCAGCGCGCCGACGGGGGGGAATGAGCAGTTCTTC	CASAPTGGNEQFF
TRBV4-1	TRBJ1-4	-	-	TGCGCCAGCTTCGGAGGGTCAACTAATGAAAAACTGTTTTTT	CASFGGSTNEKLFF
TRBV19	TRBJ1-3	-	-	TGTGCCAGTAGTTTGCAGGGGCTGGGAAACACCATATATTTT	CASSLQGLGNTIYF
TRBV6-6	TRBJ2-7	TRBD1	-	TGTGCCAGCATTCCGGGACAGGGTCACTACGAGCAGTACTTC	CASIPGQGHYEQYF
TRBV28	TRBJ1-1	TRBD1	-	TGTGCCAGCAGTTTCTTCGACAGGGACACTGAAGCTTTCTTT	CASSFFDRDTEAFF
TRBV19	TRBJ1-1	-	once	TGTGCCAGTAGTACCACCCCAGGGCGGAGTACTGAAGCTTTCTTT	CASSTTPGRSTEAFF